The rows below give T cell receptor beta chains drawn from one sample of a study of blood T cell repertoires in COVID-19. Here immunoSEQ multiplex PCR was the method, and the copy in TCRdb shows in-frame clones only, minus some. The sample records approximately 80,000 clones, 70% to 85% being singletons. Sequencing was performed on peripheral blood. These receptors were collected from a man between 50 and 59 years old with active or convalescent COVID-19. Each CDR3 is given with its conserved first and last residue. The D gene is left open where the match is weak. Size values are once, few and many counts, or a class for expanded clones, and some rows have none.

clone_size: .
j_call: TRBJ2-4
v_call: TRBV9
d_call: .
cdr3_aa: CASSVGSRGTLSNIQYF
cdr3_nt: TGTGCCAGCAGCGTAGGGAGCCGGGGTACCCTATCAAACATTCAGTACTTC

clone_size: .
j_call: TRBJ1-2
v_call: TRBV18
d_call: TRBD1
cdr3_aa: CASSPGQGGNYGYTF
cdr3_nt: TGTGCCAGCTCGCCGGGACAGGGGGGGAACTATGGCTACACCTTC

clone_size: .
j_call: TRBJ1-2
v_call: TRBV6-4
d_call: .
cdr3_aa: CASSDSGRDGYTF
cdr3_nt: TGTGCCAGCAGTGACTCGGGCAGGGATGGCTACACCTTC

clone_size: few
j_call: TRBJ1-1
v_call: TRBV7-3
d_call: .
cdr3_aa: CASSLEGGTEAFF
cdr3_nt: TGTGCCAGCAGCTTGGAAGGCGGGACTGAAGCTTTCTTT

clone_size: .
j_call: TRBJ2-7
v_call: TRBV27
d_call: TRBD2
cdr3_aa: CASGTGRGGSYEQYF
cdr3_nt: TGTGCCAGCGGGACTGGGCGGGGGGGCTCCTACGAGCAGTACTTC

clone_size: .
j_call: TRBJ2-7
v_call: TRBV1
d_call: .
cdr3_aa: CTSSQDGTVGF
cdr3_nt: TGCACCAGCAGCCAAGATGGGACAGTGGGCTTC

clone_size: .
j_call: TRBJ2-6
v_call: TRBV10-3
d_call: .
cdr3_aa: CAIRDISGANVLTF
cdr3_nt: TGTGCCATCAGGGACATCTCTGGGGCCAACGTCCTGACTTTC

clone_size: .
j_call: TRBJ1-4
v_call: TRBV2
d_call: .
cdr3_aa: CASTSGATNEKLFF
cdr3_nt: TGTGCCAGCACGTCCGGAGCAACTAATGAAAAACTGTTTTTT

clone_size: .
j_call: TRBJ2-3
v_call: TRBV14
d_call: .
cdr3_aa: CASSQDRGSTDTQYF
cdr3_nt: TGTGCCAGCAGCCAAGATAGAGGGAGCACAGATACGCAGTATTTT

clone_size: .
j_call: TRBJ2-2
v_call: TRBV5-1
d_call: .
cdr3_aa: CASSDRTNTGELFF
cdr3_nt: TGCGCCAGCAGTGACAGGACAAACACCGGGGAGCTGTTTTTT

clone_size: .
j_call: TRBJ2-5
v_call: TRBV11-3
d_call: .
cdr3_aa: CASSLPGIETQYF
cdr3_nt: TGTGCCAGCAGCTTACCAGGGATAGAGACCCAGTACTTC

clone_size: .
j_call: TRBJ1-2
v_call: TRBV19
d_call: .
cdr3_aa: CASSTGADSNYGYTF
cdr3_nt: TGTGCCAGTAGTACCGGGGCGGACAGTAACTATGGCTACACCTTC

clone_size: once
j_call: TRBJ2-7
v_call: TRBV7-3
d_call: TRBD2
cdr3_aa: CASSLAAGPTYEQYF
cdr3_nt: TGTGCCAGCAGCCTAGCGGCAGGGCCTACCTACGAGCAGTACTTC

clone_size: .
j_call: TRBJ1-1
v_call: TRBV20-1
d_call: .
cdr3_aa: CSARTDAFF
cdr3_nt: TGCAGTGCTAGGACAGACGCTTTCTTT

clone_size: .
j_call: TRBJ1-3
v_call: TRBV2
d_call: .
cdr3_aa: CASGAGVKRTIYF
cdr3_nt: TGTGCCAGCGGCGCGGGAGTGAAACGCACCATATATTTT

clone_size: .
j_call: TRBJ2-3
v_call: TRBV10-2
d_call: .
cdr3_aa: CASTANGVGDTQYF
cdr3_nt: TGCGCCAGCACCGCAAACGGGGTGGGAGATACGCAGTATTTT

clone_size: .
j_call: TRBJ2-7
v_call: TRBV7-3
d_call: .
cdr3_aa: CASSPGGQSGYEQYF
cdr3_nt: TGTGCCAGCAGCCCCGGTGGTCAGTCAGGATACGAGCAGTACTTC

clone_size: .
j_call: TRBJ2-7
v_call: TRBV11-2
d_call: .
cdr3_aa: CASRPIKERPYEQYF
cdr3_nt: TGTGCCAGCAGACCGATCAAGGAGCGCCCCTACGAGCAGTACTTC

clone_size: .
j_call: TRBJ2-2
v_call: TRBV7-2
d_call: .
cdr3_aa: CASSPDFRQANTGELFF
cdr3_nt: TGTGCCAGCAGCCCCGACTTTAGACAGGCGAACACCGGGGAGCTGTTTTTT

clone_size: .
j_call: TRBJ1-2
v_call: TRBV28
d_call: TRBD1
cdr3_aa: CASTTGTGSHTF
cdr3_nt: TGTGCCAGCACTACCGGGACAGGGTCACACACCTTC

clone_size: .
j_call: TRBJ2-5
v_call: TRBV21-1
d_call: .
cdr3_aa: CASSKLAEETQYF
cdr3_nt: TGTGCCAGCAGCAAACTAGCGGAAGAGACCCAGTACTTC

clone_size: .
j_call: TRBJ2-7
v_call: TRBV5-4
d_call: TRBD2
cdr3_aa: CASSSGLAGAEEQYF
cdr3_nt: TGTGCCAGCAGTTCGGGACTAGCGGGGGCCGAAGAGCAGTACTTC

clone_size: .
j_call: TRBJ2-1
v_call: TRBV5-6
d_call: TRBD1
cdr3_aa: CASRGQGAHNEQFF
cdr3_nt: TGTGCCAGCAGAGGACAGGGGGCCCACAATGAGCAGTTCTTC

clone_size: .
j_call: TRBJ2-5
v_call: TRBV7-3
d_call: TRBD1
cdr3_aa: CASSLDRAETQYF
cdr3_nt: TGTGCCAGCAGCTTGGACAGGGCAGAGACCCAGTACTTC

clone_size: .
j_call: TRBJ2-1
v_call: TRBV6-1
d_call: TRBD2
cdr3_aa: CASSEASGGANEQFF
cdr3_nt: TGTGCCAGCAGTGAAGCTAGCGGGGGGGCCAATGAGCAGTTCTTC

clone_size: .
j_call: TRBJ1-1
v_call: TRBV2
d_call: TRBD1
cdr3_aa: CASTEQGGRTEAFF
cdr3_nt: TGTGCCAGCACCGAACAGGGGGGAAGGACTGAAGCTTTCTTT

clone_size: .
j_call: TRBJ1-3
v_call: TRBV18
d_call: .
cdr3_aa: CASSPGGAGNTIYF
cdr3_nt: TGTGCCAGCTCACCGGGGGGTGCTGGAAACACCATATATTTT

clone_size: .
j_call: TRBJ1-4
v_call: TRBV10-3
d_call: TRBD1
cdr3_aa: CAISPGPGQRNEKLFF
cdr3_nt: TGTGCCATCAGTCCAGGGCCGGGACAGCGTAATGAAAAACTGTTTTTT

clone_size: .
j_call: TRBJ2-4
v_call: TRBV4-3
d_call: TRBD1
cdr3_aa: CASSQGQGENIQYF
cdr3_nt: TGCGCCAGCAGCCAAGGCCAGGGGGAAAACATTCAGTACTTC

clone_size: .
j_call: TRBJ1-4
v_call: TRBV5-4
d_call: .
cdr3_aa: CASSQQNYNEKLFF
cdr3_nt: TGTGCCAGCAGCCAACAGAATTATAATGAAAAACTGTTTTTT

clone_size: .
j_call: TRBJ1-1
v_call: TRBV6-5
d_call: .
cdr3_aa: CASTQGGNTEAFF
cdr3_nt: TGTGCCAGCACCCAAGGGGGGAACACTGAAGCTTTCTTT

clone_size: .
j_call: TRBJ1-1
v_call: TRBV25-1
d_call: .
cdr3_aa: CASSVQGSGTEAFF
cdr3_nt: TGTGCCAGCAGTGTTCAGGGGAGCGGCACTGAAGCTTTCTTT

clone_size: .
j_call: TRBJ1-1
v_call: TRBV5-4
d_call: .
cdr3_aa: CASSSPAGRNTEAFF
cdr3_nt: TGTGCCAGCAGCTCCCCGGCGGGAAGGAACACTGAAGCTTTCTTT

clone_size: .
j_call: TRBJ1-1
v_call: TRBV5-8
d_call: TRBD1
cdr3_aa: CASSSRTGGKNTEAFF
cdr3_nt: TGTGCCAGCAGCTCAAGGACAGGGGGCAAGAACACTGAAGCTTTCTTT

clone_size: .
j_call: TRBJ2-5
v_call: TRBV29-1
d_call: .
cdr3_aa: CSVDRGANRETQYF
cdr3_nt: TGCAGCGTTGACCGCGGGGCCAACCGGGAGACCCAGTACTTC

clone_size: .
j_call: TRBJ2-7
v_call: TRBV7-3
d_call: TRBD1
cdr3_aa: CASSSPWDRDRRSYEQYF
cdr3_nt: TGTGCCAGCAGCTCACCCTGGGACCGGGACAGGCGATCCTACGAGCAGTACTTC

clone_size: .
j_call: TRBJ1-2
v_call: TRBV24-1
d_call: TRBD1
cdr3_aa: CATSPSDRSYGYTF
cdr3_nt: TGTGCCACGTCCCCCTCGGACAGGAGTTATGGCTACACCTTC